The 31 T cell receptor beta chains below all came from one sample that was sequenced in a study of beta chain features in type 1 diabetes. Study-level points and caveats: Shorter TCRB CDR3s, moderately but significantly so, were found in Type 1 diabetes patients in all four CD4+ subsets.

The investigators reverse transcribed all of the isolated RNA, so they sequenced expressed TCRB transcripts. The method was immunoSEQ multiplex PCR; TCRdb's version includes in-frame clones alone and lacks a portion of them. There are 600,000 or so clones in the sample; roughly an eighth occur only once, and more than 0.1% lies in the top ten. For these receptors, no antigen is known. Sequencing input: naive CD4+ T cells from blood. Every receptor here comes from a man younger than 40 with type 1 diabetes.

This sequence joins TRBV5-4 and TRBJ1-5; D is unclear. CDR3 length: 16 amino acids. Per the germline V gene, CDR1 is SGHNT and CDR2 is YYREEE (reference sequence). Between the trimmed V and J ends, which lost 0 bases and 3 bases, there was a span of 13 bases. The DNA for the CDR3 is TGTGCCAGCAGCTTGGGAGGACGGAACTTCAATCAGCCCCAGCATTTT. This codes for CASSLGGRNFNQPQHF.

This clone was seen more than once but under ten times. The V and J genes are TRBV20-1 and TRBJ2-5; D gene ambiguous. This CDR3 has 11 residues. CDR1 DFQATT and CDR2 SNEGSKA come from the germline V gene (reference sequence). V was pared by 0 bases and J by 7 bases, with 6 bases between. CDR3: CSARDHGTQYF. CDR3 DNA sequence: TGCAGTGCTAGAGATCACGGGACCCAGTACTTC.

The chain carries TRBV2 and TRBJ1-6; D is uncertain. Germline V gives CDR1 SNHLY, CDR2 FYNNEI. V lost 6 bases, J lost 0 bases, and 12 bases lay in between. This CDR3 contains 16 residues. CDR3 nucleotides: TGTGCCAGCAGGACGGACGGGAGCTCCTATAATTCACCCCTCCACTTT. This encodes CASRTDGSSYNSPLHF.

CDR3 bases: TGTGCCAGCAGCCGGACTGCTAGCACAGATACGCAGTATTTT. Translating it yields CASSRTASTDTQYF. The J gene is TRBJ2-3, the V gene TRBV7-2; possible D gene TRBD2, 5 bases. The germline CDR1 and CDR2 sequences are SGHTA and FQGNSA. The CDR3 is 14 amino acids. The V end lost 5 bases, the J end lost 0 bases, and 9 bases lay between the germline ends. Variable domain in full (rest from reference TRBV7-2 and TRBJ2-3): GAGVSQSPSNKVTEKGKDVELRCDPISGHTALYWYRQSLGQGLEFLIYFQGNSAPDKSGLPSDRFSAERTGGSVSTLTIQRTQQEDSAVYLCASSRTASTDTQYFGPGTRLTVL.

V is TRBV7-9 and J is TRBJ2-1, with D hard to call. The V end was cut by 1 base, the J end by 4 bases, with 8 bases between. Germline lookup yields CDR1 SEHNR and CDR2 FQNEAQ (reference sequence). CDR3 size: 14 residues. For the CDR3, the DNA is TGTGCCAGCAGCTTAGAACCTAGATACAATGAGCAGTTCTTC. Amino acid sequence: CASSLEPRYNEQFF.

The chain couples TRBV7-6 to TRBJ1-2, with D perhaps matching TRBD1 (6 bases). Trimming pared 5 bases from V and 8 bases from J, leaving 15 bases between. CDR3 length equals 13 residues. CDR1 is SGHVS, CDR2 FNYEAQ, per germline. The CDR3 here is CASSPGGGDGYTF. The CDR3 coding sequence is TGTGCCAGCAGCCCCGGAGGGGGGGACGGCTACACCTTC. The variable domain in full, with the rest retrieved from reference TRBV7-6 and TRBJ1-2, is GAGVSQSPRYKVTKRGQDVALRCDPISGHVSLYWYRQALGQGPEFLTYFNYEAQQDKSGLPNDRFSAERPEGSISTLTIQRTEQRDSAMYRCASSPGGGDGYTFGSGTRLTVV.

The gene calls are TRBV5-6 and TRBJ1-5; 10 bases match TRBD1. Germline CDR1 and CDR2: SGHDT and YYEEEE. The V gene end was trimmed by 0 bases and the J gene end by 7 bases; junction bases not matched to a gene: 13. The CDR3 contains 18 residues. The CDR3, as DNA: TGTGCCAGCAGCTTGGCCGTGGGGACAGGGGACTTGGGGCAGCCCCAGCATTTT. This translates into CASSLAVGTGDLGQPQHF. The full variable domain, its missing parts supplied by reference TRBV5-6 and TRBJ1-5, is DAGVTQSPTHLIKTRGQQVTLRCSPKSGHDTVSWYQQALGQGPQFIFQYYEEEERQRGNFPDRFSGHQFPNYSSELNVNALLLGDSALYLCASSLAVGTGDLGQPQHFGDGTRLSIL.

On this clone: One junction end disagrees with the germline gene, perhaps due to a read error. Other DNA sequences in this specimen translate into the identical CDR3. J is TRBJ2-3 and V is TRBV7-7; 7 nucleotides line up with TRBD1. CDR1 and CDR2 from the germline V gene are SSHAT and FNYEAQ (reference sequence). The CDR3 covers 14 residues. This CDR3 reads CASSLGQSTDTQYF. Here the CDR3 DNA reads TGTGCTAGCAGCTTGGGACAGAGCACAGATACGCAGTATTTT.

This clone has just a few counts. The rearrangement joins TRBV7-3 to TRBJ2-7; no reliable D call. Germline CDR1 reads SGHTA; CDR2 reads FQGTGA. Trimming removed 4 bases at V and 6 bases at J, with 16 bases between. This CDR3 is built from 14 residues. This CDR3 reads CASSSQGNEFEQYF. The CDR3 DNA reads as TGTGCCAGCAGCTCCCAAGGAAACGAGTTCGAGCAGTACTTC.

This clone was detected a few times. The rearrangement joins TRBV6-8 to TRBJ2-7; weak D call: TRBD1 (5 bases). V was trimmed by 5 bases and J by 3 bases, leaving 17 bases between them. The CDR3 spans 15 residues. The germline V gene encodes CDR1 MNHGY and CDR2 SAAAGT. The CDR3 protein is CASSNEGRALYEQYF. CDR3 nucleotides: TGTGCCAGCAGTAACGAAGGCAGGGCACTCTACGAGCAGTACTTC.

This clone was observed a few times. The rearrangement links TRBV19 to TRBJ2-5; 9 nucleotides agree with TRBD1. From germline, CDR1 is LNHDA and CDR2 SQIVND (reference sequence). Trimming cost V 6 bases and J 5 bases; bases outside gene matches: 7. The length of the CDR3 is 14 residues. The CDR3 spells CASSPTGGKETQYF. In nucleotides, the CDR3 is TGTGCCAGTAGCCCGACAGGGGGAAAGGAGACCCAGTACTTC.

The rearrangement links TRBV5-4 to TRBJ2-3; 15 bases line up with TRBD2. CDR3 length equals 17 residues. Per germline, CDR1 SGHNT and CDR2 YYREEE (reference sequence). Trimming removed 5 bases from V and 2 bases from J; junction bases left unmatched: 6. CDR3 nucleotides: TGTGCCAGCAGATCCGGACTAGCGGGGGGGAACACAGATACGCAGTATTTT. The encoded protein is CASRSGLAGGNTDTQYF.

This clone was seen a few times. The V gene is TRBV2, the J gene TRBJ2-5; weak D call: TRBD1 (5 bases). Trimming stripped 6 bases from V and 4 bases from J, with 9 bases between. The germline V gene has CDR1 SNHLY and CDR2 FYNNEI. This CDR3 spans 12 amino acids. The CDR3 coding sequence is TGTGCCAGCAGGGGTACAGGAGAGACCCAGTACTTC. It encodes CASRGTGETQYF.

This clone showed up just a few times. In DNA form, the CDR3 reads TGTGCCAGCAGCGTAGGTGAGGGGACCTCCTACGAGCAGTACTTC. Its protein is CASSVGEGTSYEQYF. V is TRBV9 and J is TRBJ2-7; D is tentatively TRBD1 or TRBD2 (5 bases each). V dropped 0 bases and J dropped 0 bases, with 10 bases sitting between them. The length of the CDR3 is 15 residues. CDR1 and CDR2 (germline): SGDLS, YYNGEE.

This clone was counted only a few times. The genes are TRBV5-4 and TRBJ1-2; TRBD1 matches 7 bases. CDR3 size: 16 residues. In germline, CDR1 is SGHNT, CDR2 YYREEE (reference sequence). With V trimmed by 0 bases and J by 2 bases, 7 bases remained unmatched. The CDR3 nucleotides read TGTGCCAGCAGCTTGGTTTTGGGACAGTCAAACTATGGCTACACCTTC. Protein: CASSLVLGQSNYGYTF.

This clone was counted between two and nine times. The V and J genes are TRBV6-5 and TRBJ2-2; D possibly matches TRBD1 or TRBD2 (7 bases each). The CDR3 totals 15 residues. V was shortened by 6 bases and J by 7 bases, with 18 bases between the two germline ends. CDR1 and CDR2 (germline): MNHEY, SVGAGI. DNA for the CDR3: TGTGCCAGCAGACTCCAGGGGGGGCTGAGCGGGGAGCTGTTTTTT. It codes for CASRLQGGLSGELFF.

This clone was seen a handful of times. V gene TRBV29-1 combines with J gene TRBJ1-3; D not resolved. The CDR3 spans 12 residues. The germline V gene encodes CDR1 SQVTM and CDR2 ANQGSEA. V lost 6 bases to trimming and J lost 0 bases, with 6 bases between them. The CDR3 here is CSVAPSGNTIYF. For the CDR3, the DNA is TGCAGCGTCGCCCCCTCTGGAAACACCATATATTTT.

This clone was observed a few times. The chain uses TRBV7-9 and TRBJ2-5, with no clear D. The CDR3 runs to 13 residues. V lost 8 bases and J lost 5, with 15 bases in between. Germline V gene sequence: CDR1 SEHNR, CDR2 FQNEAQ (reference sequence). The CDR3 DNA follows: TGTGCCAGCTCCACCTCTGGTCGGGAGACCCAGTACTTC. Translating it yields CASSTSGRETQYF.

The J gene is TRBJ1-2, the V gene TRBV27, with D uncertain. The CDR3 totals 13 residues. The V gene lost 6 bases and the J gene lost 2 bases, with 10 bases spanning the gap. Germline V gene sequence: CDR1 MNHEY, CDR2 SMNVEV (reference sequence). CDR3 DNA: TGTGCCAGCAGCCCTCAGGACAACTATGGCTACACCTTC. It translates to CASSPQDNYGYTF.

The chain joins TRBV5-6 to TRBJ1-4, with D perhaps TRBD1 (5 bases). Germline CDR1 and CDR2: SGHDT and YYEEEE. With 1 base removed from V and 8 bases from J, the gap between germline ends came to 12 bases. CDR3 length equals 14 residues. CDR3 coding DNA: TGTGCCAGCAGCTTGCTAGGGGTTAGGGAAAAACTGTTTTTT. It yields the protein CASSLLGVREKLFF.

The V and J genes are TRBV4-3 and TRBJ2-7, with 7 bases identical to TRBD1. Germline lookup yields CDR1 LGHNA and CDR2 YSLEER. With V trimmed by 1 base and J by 3 bases, 9 bases remained unmatched. The CDR3 contains 16 residues. The CDR3 DNA reads as TGCGCCAGCAGCCAAGTTCGGGGAAACAGGGGCTACGAGCAGTACTTC. Its protein product is CASSQVRGNRGYEQYF.

The CDR3 nucleotides are TGTGCCAGCAGCTTCCAGGGACGGGCTTTCTTT. It codes for CASSFQGRAFF. This chain joins TRBV7-8 and TRBJ1-1; D is possibly TRBD1 (5 bases). The CDR3 runs 11 residues. V was trimmed by 3 bases and J by 11 bases, leaving 10 bases between them. Per the germline V gene, CDR1 is SGHVS and CDR2 is FQNEAQ.

In its sample, this clone was seen a few times. V and J are TRBV7-2 and TRBJ1-2; TRBD1 agrees at 7 bases. V trimming: 5 bases; J trimming: 8 bases; junction bases outside the gene matches: 8. Germline CDR1 SGHTA, CDR2 FQGNSA. This CDR3 is built from 13 residues. CDR3 loop: CASSQQGSGGYTF. In DNA form, the CDR3 reads TGTGCCAGCAGCCAACAGGGGAGTGGCGGCTACACCTTC.

The chain couples TRBV18 to TRBJ2-5, with TRBD2 as a possible D gene (5 bases). CDR1 is KGHSH and CDR2 is LQKENI in the germline V gene. Trimming stripped 2 bases from V and 4 bases from J, with 8 bases between. The length of the CDR3 is 13 residues. DNA of the CDR3: TGTGCCAGCTCACCATATGGAGGAGAGACCCAGTACTTC. This codes for CASSPYGGETQYF.

The chain employs TRBV5-1 and TRBJ2-5; TRBD1 aligns across 7 bases. Germline V gene data show CDR1 as SGHRS and CDR2 as YFSETQ. The CDR3 totals 15 residues. The ends lost 0 bases at V and 1 base at J; junction bases unmatched: 3. The CDR3 DNA reads as TGCGCCAGCAGCTTGGGGGACAGACTCCAAGAGACCCAGTACTTC. It codes for CASSLGDRLQETQYF. Full variable domain (remainder filled in from reference TRBV5-1 and TRBJ2-5): KAGVTQTPRYLIKTRGQQVTLSCSPISGHRSVSWYQQTPGQGLQFLFEYFSETQRNKGNFPGRFSGRQFSNSRSEMNVSTLELGDSALYLCASSLGDRLQETQYFGPGTRLLVL.

J is TRBJ2-2 and V is TRBV28; D not resolved. Per germline, CDR1 MDHEN and CDR2 SYDVKM. This CDR3 is built from 11 residues. The V end was cut by 3 bases, the J end by 8 bases, with 4 bases between. The CDR3 loop reads CASSLRGELFF. The CDR3 DNA reads TGTGCCAGCAGTTTGCGAGGGGAGCTGTTTTTT.

This clone appeared a few times. The chain carries TRBV19 and TRBJ1-1, with TRBD1 matching 8 bases. The CDR3 runs to 15 residues. With V trimmed by 9 bases and J by 5 bases, 14 bases remained unmatched. Germline CDR1 is LNHDA and CDR2 is SQIVND (reference sequence). CDR3 DNA: TGTGCCAGCTTCAGACAGGGGAGGGGGAGGACTGAAGCTTTCTTT. This sequence encodes CASFRQGRGRTEAFF.

This clone occurred a few times. The chain carries TRBV29-1 and TRBJ2-3, with D perhaps TRBD2 (6 bases). This CDR3 has 18 residues. Trimming removed 4 bases at V and 4 bases at J, with 27 bases between. The germline CDR1 and CDR2 sequences are SQVTM and ANQGSEA. The CDR3 region has the DNA TGCAGCGTTGCCCCAGGGACGGGAGTATCGACCCTGCCAGATACGCAGTATTTT. It specifies CSVAPGTGVSTLPDTQYF.

V gene TRBV19 combines with J gene TRBJ1-5, with 8 bases lining up with TRBD1. With V trimmed by 7 bases and J by 5 bases, 4 bases remained unmatched. Germline CDR1 LNHDA, CDR2 SQIVND (reference sequence). The CDR3 is 13 amino acids. DNA of the CDR3: TGTGCCAGTACCCCGACAGGGGATCAGCCCCAGCATTTT. Its protein is CASTPTGDQPQHF.

The V and J genes are TRBV7-2 and TRBJ2-3; the D is unclear. The ends were cut back, 1 base at V and 4 bases at J, with 12 bases in the middle. CDR3 length: 15 residues. The germline V gene has CDR1 SGHTA and CDR2 FQGNSA. The CDR3 is CASSLEAPRADTQYF. In DNA, the CDR3 is TGTGCCAGCAGCTTAGAGGCCCCCCGGGCAGATACGCAGTATTTT.

The V call is TRBV6-5, the J call TRBJ2-1; D gene unclear. The CDR3 is 11 residues long. The V gene lost 5 bases and the J gene lost 10 bases, with 9 bases spanning the gap. CDR1 is MNHEY, CDR2 SVGAGI, per germline. The CDR3 protein is CASSPRVEQFF. The DNA of the CDR3 is TGTGCCAGCAGTCCCCGGGTCGAGCAGTTCTTC.